Below are 12 T cell receptor beta chains sequenced from a single sample in a study of T-cell memory formation after mild COVID-19. Via MiXCR, TCRdb re-called the 5' RACE reads, giving one row per CDR3 protein. This sample carries hundreds of thousands of distinct CDR3 sequences, about 20% of them seen once, and the ten largest clones take roughly 21%. The sample consisted of PBMCs or a T cell subset sorted from them (not recorded which). These receptors were obtained from a man between 18 and 35 years old who had mild COVID-19 (a few samples of this study predate the infection). Cell type and time point are not known.

A remark on this clonotype: At one of its ends the junction is not consistent with the germline gene, which may arise from a read error. The chain uses TRBV7-3 and TRBJ2-5; 8 bases match TRBD2. The germline V gene encodes CDR1 SGHTA and CDR2 FQGTGA. The CDR3 is made up of 15 amino acids. The CDR3 spells CASSVTFGLAETQYF. CDR3 in DNA: TGTGCCAGCAGCGTAACCTTCGGACTAGCAGAGACCCAGTACTTC.

This clonotype was picked up a small number of times. The rearrangement uses TRBV5-1 and TRBJ2-6; D possibly corresponds to TRBD2 (5 bases). CDR3 size: 18 residues. Germline V lookup: CDR1 SGHRS, CDR2 YFSETQ. V shed 3 bases and J shed 1 base, with 17 bases lying between them. CDR3 sequence (DNA): TGCGCCAGCAGCTCTTCGGCGGGCCGTCGGTCTGGGGCCAACGTCCTGACTTTC. Its translation: CASSSSAGRRSGANVLTF.

This clonotype was recorded a few times. V and J are TRBV27 and TRBJ1-6; 11 bases are shared with TRBD1. There are 15 residues in the CDR3. In germline, CDR1 is MNHEY, CDR2 SMNVEV (reference sequence). V lost 5 bases, J lost 10 bases, and 7 bases stayed unmatched. In DNA, the CDR3 is TGTGCCAGCAGTCCCCGGACAGGGGGCGGGTCACCCCTCCACTTT. Encoded protein: CASSPRTGGGSPLHF.

This clonotype was seen only a few times. The genes are TRBV7-9 and TRBJ2-5; TRBD1 agrees at 9 bases. From germline, CDR1 is SEHNR and CDR2 FQNEAQ (reference sequence). Germline trimming cut 6 bases from V and 4 bases from J; bases unmatched to any gene: 12. The CDR3 spans 16 residues. The CDR3 coding sequence is TGTGCCAGCAGGAAGACCGGGACAGGGACCGCAGAGACCCAGTACTTC. Protein: CASRKTGTGTAETQYF.

This clonotype appeared a few times. The V and J genes are TRBV5-1 and TRBJ1-2, with a weak D call TRBD1 (6 bases). V was cut by 4 bases and J by 4 bases, with 17 bases left in between. CDR3 length: 15 residues. Germline CDR1 and CDR2: SGHRS and YFSETQ. The chain's CDR3 is CASSPEGGGGYGYTF. The CDR3 DNA reads TGCGCCAGCAGCCCGGAGGGGGGTGGAGGCTATGGCTACACCTTC.

This clonotype was detected only a few times. The chain employs TRBV12-3 or TRBV12-4 and TRBJ1-1; 7 bases match TRBD1. Losses at the gene ends were 6 bases for V and 3 bases for J; bases not matched to a gene: 7. The CDR3 covers 14 residues. The CDR3 DNA is TGTGCCAGCAGCCCGACAGGGAGGTACACTGAAGCTTTCTTT. It codes for CASSPTGRYTEAFF.

There are a few counts of this clonotype. The chain is built from TRBV27 and TRBJ2-7, with 8 bases aligning to TRBD2. Trimming took 4 bases from V and 0 from J; bases not matched to a gene: 5. From germline, CDR1 is MNHEY and CDR2 SMNVEV (reference sequence). The CDR3 consists of 15 residues. The CDR3 region is CASSSIAGLSYEQYV. The CDR3 nucleotides read TGTGCCAGCAGTTCTATAGCGGGGCTCTCCTACGAGCAGTACGTC.

Concerning this clonotype itself: This may be a read error: a much more frequent sequence differs by one nucleotide. The V gene is TRBV24-1, the J gene TRBJ2-1; D is uncertain. This CDR3 region has 11 residues. The V gene's germline CDR1 is KGHDR and CDR2 SFDVKD. Trimming took 4 bases from V and 5 from J, leaving 2 bases between them. The CDR3 coding sequence is TGTGCCACCAGTGACAACAATGAGCAGTTCTTC. This gives the protein CATSDNNEQFF.

The genes are TRBV5-1 and TRBJ2-3; D perhaps matches TRBD2 (7 bases). Trimming pared 7 bases from V and 3 bases from J, leaving 18 bases between. The CDR3 length is 15 residues. Germline assignment: CDR1 SGHRS and CDR2 YFSETQ. CDR3 in DNA: TGCGCCAGCTCCTCGGAGGGGGGGGTGACAGATACGCAGTATTTT. This codes for CASSSEGGVTDTQYF.

A few counts support this clonotype. The J gene is TRBJ1-4, the V gene TRBV7-2; D is perhaps TRBD1 (5 bases). V dropped 3 bases and J dropped 8 bases, with 16 bases sitting between them. This CDR3 region has 15 residues. Germline V gene data show CDR1 as SGHTA and CDR2 as FQGNSA. CDR3 nucleotides: TGTGCCAGCAGCTTGATCTGGGGCGGGGGAGAAAAACTGTTTTTT. Translating gives CASSLIWGGGEKLFF.

The V call is TRBV2, the J call TRBJ2-3, with TRBD2 identical over 10 bases. V shed 7 bases and J 4 bases; nucleotides not matched to a gene: 11. Germline V gives CDR1 SNHLY, CDR2 FYNNEI. This CDR3 spans 16 amino acids. The CDR3 nucleotides read TGTGCCAGCACGTACCTAACTAGCGGGATCGCAGATACGCAGTATTTT. This translates into CASTYLTSGIADTQYF.

This chain links TRBV5-1 with TRBJ2-5, with 10 positions matching TRBD1. The CDR3 has 16 amino acids. Per germline, CDR1 SGHRS and CDR2 YFSETQ. V shed 4 bases, J shed 2 bases, and the junction held 8 bases outside the gene matches. The CDR3 nucleotides are TGCGCCAGCAGCCCAGGGGACAGGGGAAAACAAGAGACCCAGTACTTC. The encoded protein is CASSPGDRGKQETQYF.